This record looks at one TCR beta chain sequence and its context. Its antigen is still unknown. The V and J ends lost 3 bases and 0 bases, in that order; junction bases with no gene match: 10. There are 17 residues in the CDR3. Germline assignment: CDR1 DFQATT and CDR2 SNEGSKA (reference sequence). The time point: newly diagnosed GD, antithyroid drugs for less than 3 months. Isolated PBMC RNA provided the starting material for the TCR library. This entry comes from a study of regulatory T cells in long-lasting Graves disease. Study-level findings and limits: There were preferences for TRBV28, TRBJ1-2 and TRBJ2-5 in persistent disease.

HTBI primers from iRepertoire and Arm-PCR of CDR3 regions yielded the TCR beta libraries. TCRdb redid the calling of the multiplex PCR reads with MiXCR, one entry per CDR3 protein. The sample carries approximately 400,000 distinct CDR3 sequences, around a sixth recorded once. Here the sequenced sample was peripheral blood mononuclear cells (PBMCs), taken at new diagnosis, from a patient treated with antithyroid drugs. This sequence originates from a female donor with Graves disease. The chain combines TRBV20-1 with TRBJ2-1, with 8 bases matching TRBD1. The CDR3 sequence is CSASSQGAARSYNEQFF. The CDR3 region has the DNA TGCAGTGCTAGCAGTCAGGGGGCCGCCCGCTCCTACAATGAGCAGTTCTTC.